Here is one T cell receptor (beta chain) with its context. Time point here: blood at routine non-recurrence follow-up after resection. The V end was cut by 0 bases, the J end by 6 bases, with 5 bases between. The CDR3 consists of 13 residues. Per germline, CDR1 SGHNT and CDR2 YENEEA. The data belong to a study of spatial heterogeneity in lung cancer. TCRdb recomputed calls from the 5' RACE reads with MiXCR, one row per CDR3 protein. The table has around 100,000 distinct CDR3 sequences, 11% seen once. The sample consisted of PBMCs, taken at follow-up. The V gene is TRBV11-3, the J gene TRBJ2-2; D remains unclear. The receptor was isolated from a female donor with early-stage non-small cell lung cancer. CDR3 residues: CASSLEDAGELFF. In DNA form, the CDR3 reads TGTGCCAGCAGCTTAGAGGATGCCGGGGAGCTGTTTTTT.